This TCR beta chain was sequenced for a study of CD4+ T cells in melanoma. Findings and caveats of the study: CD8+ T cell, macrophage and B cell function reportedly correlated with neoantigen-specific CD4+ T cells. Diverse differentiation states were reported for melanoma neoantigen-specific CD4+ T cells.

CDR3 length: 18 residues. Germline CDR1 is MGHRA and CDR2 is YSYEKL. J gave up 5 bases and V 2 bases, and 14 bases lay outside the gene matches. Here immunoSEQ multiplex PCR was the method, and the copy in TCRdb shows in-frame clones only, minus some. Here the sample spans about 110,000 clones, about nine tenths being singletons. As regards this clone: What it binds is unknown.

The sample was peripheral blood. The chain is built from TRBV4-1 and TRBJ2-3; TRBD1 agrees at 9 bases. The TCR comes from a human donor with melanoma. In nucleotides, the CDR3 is TGCGCCAGCAGCCAACGCCCTTCGGGACAGGGCTCGGAAGATACGCAGTATTTT. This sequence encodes CASSQRPSGQGSEDTQYF.